This TCR beta chain was captured by sequencing in a study of human T cells and chemical hapten exposure. Across the study: Application of 0.01% DPC to the upper back was done by patch test, with a reading at 6 days. Mainly, slight library volume differences in the pool made TCR yields vary. Study findings and constraints: Expanded TCRs created a significantly greater count of big CDR3 similarity clusters than controls did. Counts of expanded TCRs (at PT1) showed a positive correlation with patch test score.

MiXCR, applied by TCRdb to the RACE reads, yields one record per CDR3 protein. The sample yields approximately 110,000 distinct CDR3 sequences, 9.2% seen once. Time point specified: patch test 2, 6 weeks after DPC sensitization. The treatment: therapeutic diphenylcyclopropenone sensitization with weekly scalp DPC. This clonotype was counted between two and nine times. What it binds is unknown. CDR3 length: 15 amino acids. J was trimmed by 4 bases and V by 6 bases; bases with no gene match: 4. Looked up from germline, CDR1 is MNHEY and CDR2 is SMNVEV (reference sequence). This receptor was identified in a woman in her thirties or forties with alopecia areata. Some clones in this sample may be carry-over from other donors' samples. V is TRBV27 and J is TRBJ2-1, with 12 bases lining up with TRBD2. The material was whole blood, obtained in connection with sensitization to the hapten diphenylcyclopropenone (DPC). The CDR3 spells CASRKGLAGYNEQFF. The CDR3, as DNA: TGTGCCAGCAGAAAAGGACTAGCGGGGTACAATGAGCAGTTCTTC.